The clone carrying this TCR beta chain was picked up a small number of times. The antigen is not known. TCRdb fed the reads into MiXCR, producing one record per CDR3 protein. The repertoire holds 43,000 or so distinct CDR3 sequences, with nearly 20% as singletons. This sample was included in a study of T cell repertoires in cytomegalovirus infection. Regarding the study as a whole: There were carriers of CMV plus the relevant HLA, and cumulative public TCR beta family frequency identified them.

The V gene end was trimmed by 3 bases and the J gene end by 4 bases; junction bases not matched to a gene: 2. Germline assignment: CDR1 SGDLS and CDR2 YYNGEE. This CDR3 has 15 residues. This clonotype originated in a human donor in good health (CMV status not recorded). Some clones in this sample may be carry-over from other donors' samples. The chain is built from TRBV9 and TRBJ1-5, with 12 bases matching TRBD1. The sample was CD8+ T cells from cultured PBMCs, taken from culture after CMV antigen stimulation. The CDR3 sequence is CASSAGQGANQPQHF. Written as DNA, the CDR3 is TGTGCCAGCAGCGCGGGACAGGGGGCGAATCAGCCCCAGCATTTT.